The clone carrying this T cell receptor beta chain was observed at least ten times. Its target is not known. Germline CDR1 is SGHTA and CDR2 is FQGNSA. The V end was cut by 0 bases, the J end by 3 bases, with 6 bases between. CDR3 length equals 13 residues. This sample stems from a study of T cell repertoires in cytomegalovirus infection. Across the whole study: Alongside well-studied HLA-B-restricted CMV epitopes, recently identified HLA-C-restricted CMV epitopes were also used. Based on public TCR beta signatures, there were indications of CMV infection and of a matching HLA type. Notes on the study in general: CMV carriers having the relevant HLA were flagged by cumulative public TCR beta family frequency. Within the response measured ex vivo, HLA-C-restricted CMV-specific TCR beta clonotypes were dominant.

Each CDR3 protein gets one entry after TCRdb re-called the reads with MiXCR. Of about 150,000 distinct CDR3 sequences listed, about 32% are singletons. The receptor was derived from a human donor in good health (CMV status not recorded). Some clones in this sample may be carry-over from other donors' samples. Sequenced material: CD8+ T cells from cultured PBMCs, taken from culture after CMV antigen stimulation. The genes are TRBV7-2 and TRBJ2-7; no clear D gene. The CDR3 is CASSLAASYEQYF. Here the CDR3 DNA reads TGTGCCAGCAGCTTAGCGGCAAGCTACGAGCAGTACTTC.